Below are 25 T cell receptor beta chains sequenced from a single sample in a study of immune evolution from preneoplasia to lung adenocarcinoma. Assay used: immunoSEQ multiplex PCR; TCRdb lists only in-frame clones, some missing. The sample has about 11,000 clones; roughly 90% are singletons. Source material: FFPE invasive lung adenocarcinoma tissue. The origin of the receptors is a person in their 70s with invasive lung adenocarcinoma.

The rearrangement uses TRBV2 and TRBJ2-6; 12 nucleotides agree with TRBD2. This CDR3 has 17 amino acids. Trimming cost V 4 bases and J 4 bases; bases outside gene matches: 5. CDR1 SNHLY and CDR2 FYNNEI come from the germline V gene. The CDR3 DNA is TGTGCCAGCAGTGCACTAGCGGGGGGTACCGGGGCCAACGTCCTGACTTTC. This sequence encodes CASSALAGGTGANVLTF.

CDR3 bases: TGTGCCAGCAATGAGCGACAGGGGTCTTTCTTC. This codes for CASNERQGSFF. The V gene is TRBV2, the J gene TRBJ2-1; 8 nucleotides agree with TRBD1. Germline CDR1 is SNHLY and CDR2 is FYNNEI. Unmatched junction bases numbered 9, after V lost 7 bases and J lost 16 bases. The CDR3 consists of 11 residues.

The chain has TRBV7-9 and TRBJ2-5, with D hard to call. Germline V gene lookup returns CDR1 SEHNR and CDR2 FQNEAQ (reference sequence). The CDR3 extends over 14 amino acids. The V and J ends lost 0 bases and 5 bases respectively, with 10 bases between them. The CDR3 loop reads CASSLARPGETQYF. As DNA, the CDR3 is TGTGCCAGCAGCTTAGCGCGGCCCGGGGAGACCCAGTACTTC.

Only one count was recorded for this clone. The chain is built from TRBV4-2 and TRBJ2-2; the match to TRBD2 covers 8 bases. V shed 3 bases and J 5 bases; nucleotides not matched to a gene: 8. This CDR3 spans 16 amino acids. Germline CDR1 is LGHNA and CDR2 is YNFKEQ. The CDR3 coding sequence is TGTGCCAGCAGCCAGTTCACGGGCGGGGGGACCGGGGAGCTGTTTTTT. The encoded protein is CASSQFTGGGTGELFF.

The chain recombines TRBV20-1 with TRBJ2-1, with 14 bases identical to TRBD2. J gave up 12 bases and V 7 bases, and 2 bases lay outside the gene matches. This CDR3 is built from 11 residues. Germline V gene data show CDR1 as DFQATT and CDR2 as SNEGSKA (reference sequence). The CDR3 protein is CSEGLAGGQFF. The CDR3 region has the DNA TGCAGTGAAGGACTAGCGGGAGGGCAGTTCTTC.

The chain is built from TRBV18 and TRBJ1-1; D is uncertain. The CDR3 is 14 amino acids. V lost 7 bases to trimming and J lost 0 bases, with 12 bases between them. CDR1 KGHSH and CDR2 LQKENI come from the germline V gene. DNA for the CDR3: TGTGCCAGCTTTCCACCAGGTATGAACACTGAAGCTTTCTTT. This encodes CASFPPGMNTEAFF.

V and J are TRBV7-9 and TRBJ1-5; perhaps TRBD1 as D (5 bases). This CDR3 has 14 amino acids. Germline CDR1 SEHNR, CDR2 FQNEAQ (reference sequence). V was cut by 6 bases and J by 8 bases, with 17 bases left in between. CDR3 nucleotide sequence: TGTGCCAGCAGTTCCGGGACGGCAGAAGAGCCCCAGCATTTT. This sequence encodes CASSSGTAEEPQHF.

This clone was observed a few times. This chain uses TRBV30 with TRBJ1-2; D unresolved. From germline, CDR1 is GTSNPN and CDR2 SVGIG (reference sequence). The germline V and J ends were trimmed by 3 bases and 4 bases, with 12 bases remaining between them. The CDR3 loop spans 13 amino acids. The CDR3 reads CAWSRDLPYGYTF. CDR3 coding DNA: TGTGCCTGGAGCCGAGACCTACCCTATGGCTACACCTTC.

The chain is built from TRBV6-6 and TRBJ2-1; TRBD2 matches 7 bases. V dropped 6 bases and J dropped 7; count of bases not matched to a gene: 15. The CDR3 runs 16 residues. Germline CDR1 MNHNY, CDR2 SVGAGI (reference sequence). The chain's CDR3 is CASSTQLAILDNEQFF. The CDR3 DNA reads as TGTGCCAGCAGCACTCAACTAGCGATCCTGGATAATGAGCAGTTCTTC.

The V gene is TRBV12-5, the J gene TRBJ2-5; a weak D match, TRBD2 (5 bases). This CDR3 comprises 12 residues. V lost 3 bases and J 6 bases, leaving 8 bases between the germline ends. Germline V gives CDR1 LGHNT, CDR2 FRNRAP. This CDR3 reads CASGFTGKTQYF. The DNA for the CDR3 is TGTGCTAGTGGTTTTACGGGGAAGACCCAGTACTTC. Variable domain in full (rest from reference TRBV12-5 and TRBJ2-5): DARVTQTPRHKVTEMGQEVTMRCQPILGHNTVFWYRQTMMQGLELLAYFRNRAPLDDSGMPKDRFSAEMPDATLATLKIQPSEPRDSAVYFCASGFTGKTQYFGPGTRLLVL.

J is TRBJ2-6 and V is TRBV27; D remains unclear. Trimming cost V 0 bases and J 3 bases, with 3 bases left between them. This CDR3 contains 14 residues. The V gene's germline CDR1 is MNHEY and CDR2 SMNVEV (reference sequence). For the CDR3, the DNA is TGTGCCAGCAGTTTATCCTTTGGGGCCAACGTCCTGACTTTC. Translated: CASSLSFGANVLTF.

The J gene is TRBJ1-2, the V gene TRBV18, with D unresolved. The CDR3 consists of 13 residues. Per germline, CDR1 KGHSH and CDR2 LQKENI. V dropped 3 bases and J dropped 2 bases, with 7 bases sitting between them. The CDR3: CASSPGGNYGYTF. Here the CDR3 DNA reads TGTGCCAGCTCACCTGGAGGGAACTATGGCTACACCTTC. Based on the CDR3 plus reference TRBV18 and TRBJ1-2, the full variable domain is NAGVMQNPRHLVRRRGQEARLRCSPMKGHSHVYWYRQLPEEGLKFMVYLQKENIIDESGMPKERFSAEFPKEGPSILRIQQVVRGDSAAYFCASSPGGNYGYTFGSGTRLTVV.

This clone was detected once. In DNA form, the CDR3 reads TGTGCCAGCAGCCAAGGTGTCGGTGGTCTGAATCAGCCCCAGCATTTT. Translated, it gives CASSQGVGGLNQPQHF. The chain couples TRBV4-2 to TRBJ1-5, with no clear D. Per the germline V gene, CDR1 is LGHNA and CDR2 is YNFKEQ. V was pared by 1 base and J by 4 bases, with 14 bases between. The CDR3 length is 16 residues.

The chain joins TRBV28 to TRBJ1-2, with D possibly TRBD1 on 5 matching bases. Germline V gives CDR1 MDHEN, CDR2 SYDVKM. This CDR3 contains 13 residues. V was pared by 5 bases and J by 8 bases, with 15 bases between. CDR3 residues: CASSPTVPGGYTF. The CDR3 DNA reads as TGTGCCAGCAGTCCGACAGTACCGGGAGGCTACACCTTC.

This clone was picked up one time. This chain uses TRBV9 with TRBJ2-5; possibly TRBD2 for D (5 bases). The CDR3 sequence is 13 residues long. The germline V gene encodes CDR1 SGDLS and CDR2 YYNGEE. The V end lost 0 bases, the J end lost 5 bases, and 8 bases lay between the germline ends. DNA for the CDR3: TGTGCCAGCAGCGTAGCTGCGGGTGAGACCCAGTACTTC. This sequence encodes CASSVAAGETQYF.

The chain uses TRBV5-6 and TRBJ2-7, with TRBD2 as a possible D gene (5 bases). The CDR3 is 12 residues long. Trimming stripped 6 bases from V and 3 bases from J, with 10 bases between. Germline V CDR1 and CDR2: SGHDT, YYEEEE. The chain's CDR3 is CASKMAGYEQYF. CDR3 nucleotides: TGTGCCAGCAAGATGGCGGGCTACGAGCAGTACTTC.

CDR3 DNA: TGTGCCAGCAGGCTCCGTGGGACTAGCGGGAGTGGGGAGACCCAGTACTTC. Its translation: CASRLRGTSGSGETQYF. V usage is TRBV27 and J usage is TRBJ2-5; 14 bases align to TRBD2. CDR3 size: 17 residues. The trim removed 6 bases at V and 5 bases at J, leaving 11 bases unmatched. Germline V lookup: CDR1 MNHEY, CDR2 SMNVEV (reference sequence).

V usage is TRBV30 and J usage is TRBJ1-2, with D perhaps TRBD1 (6 bases). Germline-derived CDR1 and CDR2 are GTSNPN and SVGIG (reference sequence). The CDR3 has 13 residues. The V and J ends lost 3 bases and 6 bases respectively, with 14 bases between them. DNA for the CDR3: TGTGCCTGGAGCGGAACCGGGACAAATGGCTACACCTTC. This encodes CAWSGTGTNGYTF.

The DNA for the CDR3 is TGTGCCAGCAGCTTGGTCAGGAACACTGAAGCTTTCTTT. The encoded protein is CASSLVRNTEAFF. The chain uses TRBV5-8 and TRBJ1-1, with D uncertain. Trimming stripped 0 bases from V and 1 base from J, with 4 bases between. Germline V gene lookup returns CDR1 SGHTS and CDR2 YDEGEE. This CDR3 contains 13 residues.

The chain links TRBV30 to TRBJ1-4; 11 bases are shared with TRBD1. Germline CDR1 and CDR2: GTSNPN and SVGIG (reference sequence). This CDR3 is 15 amino acids long. The V gene end was trimmed by 2 bases and the J gene end by 7 bases; junction bases not matched to a gene: 6. The CDR3 DNA is TGTGCCTGGAGTACCAGGACAGGGGGCCTTGAAAAACTGTTTTTT. The encoded protein is CAWSTRTGGLEKLFF.

This clone has only a few counts. The J gene is TRBJ1-2, the V gene TRBV28, with 12 positions matching TRBD1. With V trimmed by 3 bases and J by 4 bases, 6 bases remained unmatched. Germline V gene data show CDR1 as MDHEN and CDR2 as SYDVKM. The CDR3 totals 16 residues. CDR3 sequence (DNA): TGTGCCAGCAGTTTCACGGGGACAGGGGGCCCCTATGGCTACACCTTC. Translated: CASSFTGTGGPYGYTF.

V usage is TRBV7-6 and J usage is TRBJ2-1; no reliable D call. Germline V gives CDR1 SGHVS, CDR2 FNYEAQ. V lost 3 bases and J lost 7, with 10 bases in between. There are 13 residues in the CDR3. CDR3 amino acids: CASSFPPYNEQFF. CDR3 nucleotides: TGTGCCAGCAGCTTCCCTCCGTATAATGAGCAGTTCTTC.

V gene TRBV6-6 combines with J gene TRBJ1-5; the D is unclear. V was pared by 2 bases and J by 8 bases, with 7 bases between. Per the germline V gene, CDR1 is MNHNY and CDR2 is SVGAGI (reference sequence). The length of the CDR3 is 12 residues. Here the CDR3 DNA reads TGTGCCAGCAGTTACACCGGGAAGCCCCAGCATTTT. It is translated as CASSYTGKPQHF.

The CDR3 bases are TGTGCCAGCACCAGCGGGGGGGGCTCCTACGAGCAGTACTTC. It translates to CASTSGGGSYEQYF. The genes are TRBV28 and TRBJ2-7, with TRBD2 identical over 10 bases. This CDR3 contains 14 residues. Looked up from germline, CDR1 is MDHEN and CDR2 is SYDVKM. V gave up 7 bases and J gave up 0 bases; unmatched junction bases: 3.

The rearrangement uses TRBV11-2 and TRBJ2-5; weak D call: TRBD2 (5 bases). V was pared by 5 bases and J by 0 bases, with 10 bases between. CDR3 length: 14 residues. Germline V gives CDR1 SGHAT, CDR2 FQNNGV. The CDR3 region is CASSPPDYQETQYF. In DNA form, the CDR3 reads TGTGCCAGCAGCCCCCCGGACTACCAAGAGACCCAGTACTTC.